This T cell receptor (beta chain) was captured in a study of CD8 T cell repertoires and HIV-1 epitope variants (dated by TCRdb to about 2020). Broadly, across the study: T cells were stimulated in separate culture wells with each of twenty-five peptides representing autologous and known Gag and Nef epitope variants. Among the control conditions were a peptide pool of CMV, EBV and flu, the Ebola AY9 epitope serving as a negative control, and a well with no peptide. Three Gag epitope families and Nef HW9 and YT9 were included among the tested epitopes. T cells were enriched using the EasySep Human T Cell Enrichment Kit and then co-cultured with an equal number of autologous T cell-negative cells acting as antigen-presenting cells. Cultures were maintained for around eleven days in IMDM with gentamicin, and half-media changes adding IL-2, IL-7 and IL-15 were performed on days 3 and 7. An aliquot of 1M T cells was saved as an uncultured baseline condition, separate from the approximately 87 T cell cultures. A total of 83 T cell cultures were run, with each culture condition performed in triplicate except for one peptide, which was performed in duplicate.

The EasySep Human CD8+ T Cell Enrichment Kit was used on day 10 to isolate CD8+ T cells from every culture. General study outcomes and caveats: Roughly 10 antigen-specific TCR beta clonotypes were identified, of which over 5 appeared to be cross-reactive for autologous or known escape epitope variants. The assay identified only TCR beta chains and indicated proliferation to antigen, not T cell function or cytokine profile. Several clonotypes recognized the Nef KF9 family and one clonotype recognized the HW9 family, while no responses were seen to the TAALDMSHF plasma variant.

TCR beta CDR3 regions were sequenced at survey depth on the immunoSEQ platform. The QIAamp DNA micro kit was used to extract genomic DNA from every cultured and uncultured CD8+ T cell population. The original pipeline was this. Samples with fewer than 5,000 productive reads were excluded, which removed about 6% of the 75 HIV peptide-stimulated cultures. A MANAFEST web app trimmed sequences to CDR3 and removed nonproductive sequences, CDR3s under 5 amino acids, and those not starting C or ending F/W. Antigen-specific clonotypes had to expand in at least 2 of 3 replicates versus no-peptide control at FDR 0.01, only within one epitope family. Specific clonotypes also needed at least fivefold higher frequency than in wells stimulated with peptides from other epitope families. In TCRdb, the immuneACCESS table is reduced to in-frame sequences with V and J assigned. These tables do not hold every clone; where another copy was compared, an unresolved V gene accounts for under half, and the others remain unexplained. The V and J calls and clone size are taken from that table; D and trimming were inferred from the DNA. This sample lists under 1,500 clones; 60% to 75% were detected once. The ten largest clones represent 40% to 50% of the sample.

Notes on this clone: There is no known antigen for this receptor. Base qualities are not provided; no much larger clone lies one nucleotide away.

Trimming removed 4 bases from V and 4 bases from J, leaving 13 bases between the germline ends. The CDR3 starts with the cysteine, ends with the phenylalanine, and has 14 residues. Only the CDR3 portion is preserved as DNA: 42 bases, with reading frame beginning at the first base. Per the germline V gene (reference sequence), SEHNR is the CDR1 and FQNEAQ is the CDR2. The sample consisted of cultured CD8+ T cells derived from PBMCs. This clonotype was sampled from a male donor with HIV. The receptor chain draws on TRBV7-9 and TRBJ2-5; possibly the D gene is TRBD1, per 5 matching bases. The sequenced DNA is TGTGCCAGCAGCTCGACCCAGGGTTTAGAGACCCAGTACTTC. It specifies CASSSTQGLETQYF. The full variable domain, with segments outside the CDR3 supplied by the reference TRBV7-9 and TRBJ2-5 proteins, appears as DTGVSQNPRHKITKRGQNVTFRCDPISEHNRLYWYRQTLGQGPEFLTYFQNEAQLEKSRLLSDRFSAERPKGSFSTLEIQRTEQGDSAMYLCASSSTQGLETQYFGPGTRLLVL.